These 8 T cell receptor beta chains originate from one sample sequenced in a study of blood T cell repertoires in COVID-19. Profiling relied on immunoSEQ multiplex PCR, and the TCRdb table lists in-frame clones only, not all of them. The data contain 140,000 or so clones, approximately 88% of them seen just once; the ten biggest clones take up over 9.5%. The sample taken for sequencing was peripheral blood. Every receptor here comes from a man aged 60 to 69 with active or convalescent COVID-19.

The rearrangement uses TRBV19 and TRBJ1-4; D may be TRBD1 (6 bases). The CDR3 contains 15 residues. Germline lookup yields CDR1 LNHDA and CDR2 SQIVND (reference sequence). The germline V and J ends were trimmed by 4 bases and 10 bases, with 19 bases remaining between them. The DNA of the CDR3 is TGTGCCAGTAGTACCCGACAGGACTTCCCCGCAAAACTGTTTTTT. The encoded protein is CASSTRQDFPAKLFF.

The V gene is TRBV3-1 (or the pseudogene TRBV3-2), the J gene TRBJ1-1, with D possibly matching TRBD1 (5 bases). This CDR3 comprises 13 residues. The germline V gene has CDR1 LGHDT and CDR2 YNNKEL (reference sequence). Trimming removed 4 bases at V and 5 bases at J, with 11 bases between. The CDR3 loop reads CASSPFGGTEAFF. The CDR3 region has the DNA TGTGCCAGCAGCCCCTTCGGGGGGACTGAAGCTTTCTTT.

CDR3 in amino acids: CATSDAKGVFGELFF. Here the CDR3 DNA reads TGTGCCACCAGTGACGCTAAGGGGGTTTTTGGGGAGCTGTTTTTT. The chain uses TRBV24-1 and TRBJ2-2; D possibly corresponds to TRBD1 (6 bases). V dropped 4 bases and J dropped 8 bases, with 16 bases sitting between them. Germline CDR1 and CDR2: KGHDR and SFDVKD. The CDR3 totals 15 residues.

The chain employs TRBV6-6 and TRBJ2-2; 10 bases fit TRBD2. Germline CDR1 and CDR2: MNHNY and SVGAGI (reference sequence). With 6 bases clipped from V and 6 bases from J, the junction kept 7 bases outside the gene matches. The CDR3 has 15 residues. The CDR3 protein is CASSSSGSKAGELFF. In DNA form, the CDR3 reads TGTGCCAGCAGCTCTAGCGGGAGTAAGGCCGGGGAGCTGTTTTTT.

The V gene is TRBV5-1, the J gene TRBJ2-5, with D uncertain. From germline, CDR1 is SGHRS and CDR2 YFSETQ. The V end was cut by 0 bases, the J end by 4 bases, with 10 bases between. This CDR3 has 14 amino acids. The CDR3 DNA sequence: TGCGCCAGCAGCTTGGAGACTGCCGGAGAGACCCAGTACTTC. This encodes CASSLETAGETQYF. Full variable domain (outside the CDR3, taken from reference TRBV5-1 and TRBJ2-5): KAGVTQTPRYLIKTRGQQVTLSCSPISGHRSVSWYQQTPGQGLQFLFEYFSETQRNKGNFPGRFSGRQFSNSRSEMNVSTLELGDSALYLCASSLETAGETQYFGPGTRLLVL.

V and J are TRBV11-2 and TRBJ2-7, with D maybe TRBD1 (5 bases). CDR1 and CDR2 (germline): SGHAT, FQNNGV. V lost 0 bases and J 6 bases, leaving 9 bases between the germline ends. The CDR3 extends over 13 amino acids. The CDR3 region has the DNA TGTGCCAGCAGCTTAGACAGGGATGGCGAGCAGTACTTC. Its translation: CASSLDRDGEQYF. Based on the CDR3 plus reference TRBV11-2 and TRBJ2-7, the full variable domain is EAGVAQSPRYKIIEKRQSVAFWCNPISGHATLYWYQQILGQGPKLLIQFQNNGVVDDSQLPKDRFSAERLKGVDSTLKIQPAKLEDSAVYLCASSLDRDGEQYFGPGTRLTVT.

V usage is TRBV11-2 and J usage is TRBJ2-3; tentatively, D is TRBD1 (6 bases). V was cut by 3 bases and J by 5 bases, with 12 bases left in between. The CDR3 extends over 14 amino acids. Germline CDR1 is SGHAT and CDR2 is FQNNGV. The DNA for the CDR3 is TGTGCCAGCAGCTTTACAGGGCCGGGAGATACGCAGTATTTT. Its translation: CASSFTGPGDTQYF.

This chain joins TRBV5-4 and TRBJ2-1; possibly TRBD2 for D (5 bases). The germline V and J ends were trimmed by 1 base and 8 bases, with 16 bases remaining between them. Germline V gene data show CDR1 as SGHNT and CDR2 as YYREEE (reference sequence). CDR3 length: 15 amino acids. DNA for the CDR3: TGTGCCAGCAGCTTGACCGGGGTGGGCCATCATGAGCAGTTCTTC. The encoded protein is CASSLTGVGHHEQFF. The variable domain in full, with the rest retrieved from reference TRBV5-4 and TRBJ2-1, is ETGVTQSPTHLIKTRGQQVTLRCSSQSGHNTVSWYQQALGQGPQFIFQYYREEENGRGNFPPRFSGLQFPNYSSELNVNALELDDSALYLCASSLTGVGHHEQFFGPGTRLTVL.